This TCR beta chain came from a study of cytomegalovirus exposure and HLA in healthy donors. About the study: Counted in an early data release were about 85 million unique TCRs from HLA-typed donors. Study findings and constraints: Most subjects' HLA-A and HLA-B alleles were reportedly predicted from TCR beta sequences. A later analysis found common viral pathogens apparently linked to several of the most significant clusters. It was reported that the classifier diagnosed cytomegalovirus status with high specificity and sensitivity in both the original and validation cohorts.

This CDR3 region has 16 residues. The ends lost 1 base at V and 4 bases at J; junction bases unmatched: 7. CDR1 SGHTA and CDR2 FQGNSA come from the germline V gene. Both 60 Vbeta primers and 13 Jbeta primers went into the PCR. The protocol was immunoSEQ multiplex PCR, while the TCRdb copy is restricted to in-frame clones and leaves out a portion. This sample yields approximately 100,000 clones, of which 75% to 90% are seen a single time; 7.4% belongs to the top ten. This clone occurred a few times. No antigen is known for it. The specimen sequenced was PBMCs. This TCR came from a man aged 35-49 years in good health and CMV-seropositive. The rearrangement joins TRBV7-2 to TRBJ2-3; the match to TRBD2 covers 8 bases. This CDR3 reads CASSLVTAGGPDTQYF. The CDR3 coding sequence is TGTGCCAGCAGCTTAGTGACCGCGGGAGGACCAGATACGCAGTATTTT.